This section outlines one T cell receptor beta chain sequence together with its context. These data belong to a study of CD8 T cells in Susac syndrome. The germline V gene encodes CDR1 ENHRY and CDR2 SYGVKD. V dropped 2 bases and J dropped 3 bases, with 5 bases sitting between them. The CDR3 is made up of 13 amino acids. With random hexamers, 0.5 to 1 ug RNA was reverse transcribed. A multiplex approach, immunoSEQ multiplex PCR, amplified TCR beta CDR3 across 54 Vbeta and 13 Jbeta. TCRdb re-analysed the immunoSEQ multiplex PCR reads in MiXCR, keeping a single row per CDR3 protein. The data hold about 120,000 distinct CDR3 sequences, with 85% to 95% observed a single time.

The sequenced sample consisted of CD8+ T cells from PBMCs. The TCR sequence derives from a human donor with Susac syndrome. The chain is built from TRBV10-3 and TRBJ2-1; D is ambiguous. CDR3 loop: CAISEVIYNEQFF. The CDR3 DNA is TGTGCCATCAGTGAGGTCATCTACAATGAGCAGTTCTTC.